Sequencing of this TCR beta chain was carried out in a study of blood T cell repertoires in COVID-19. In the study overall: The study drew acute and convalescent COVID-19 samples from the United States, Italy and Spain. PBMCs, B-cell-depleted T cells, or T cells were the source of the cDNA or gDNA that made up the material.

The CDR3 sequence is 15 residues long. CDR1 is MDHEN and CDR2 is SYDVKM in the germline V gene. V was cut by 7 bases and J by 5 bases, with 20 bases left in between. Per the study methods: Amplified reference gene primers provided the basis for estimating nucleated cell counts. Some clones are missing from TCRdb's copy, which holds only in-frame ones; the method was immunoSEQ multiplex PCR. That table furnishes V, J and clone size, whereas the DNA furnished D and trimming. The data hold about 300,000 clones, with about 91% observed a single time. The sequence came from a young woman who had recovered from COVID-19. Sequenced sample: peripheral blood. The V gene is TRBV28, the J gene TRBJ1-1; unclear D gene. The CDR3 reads CASTQYVRPGTEAFF. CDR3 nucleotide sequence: TGTGCCAGCACCCAATACGTCAGACCAGGAACTGAAGCTTTCTTT. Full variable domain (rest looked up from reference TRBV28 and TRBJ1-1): DVKVTQSSRYLVKRTGEKVFLECVQDMDHENMFWYRQDPGLGLRLIYFSYDVKMKEKGDIPEGYSVSREKKERFSLILESASTNQTSMYLCASTQYVRPGTEAFFGQGTRLTVV.